One and the same sample provided the 28 T cell receptor beta chains below, sequenced in a study of CD8+CD57+ T cells in acquired aplastic anemia. Genomic DNA constituted the template upon which TCR beta VDJ and CDR3 profiling was performed. Using its own MiXCR run on the reads, TCRdb lists one record per CDR3 protein. The table lists roughly 80,000 distinct CDR3 sequences, approximately 46% of them singletons. Sample: sorted CD4+, CD8+, or CD8+CD57+ T cells (not recorded which) from PBMCs. The receptor source for this set is a human donor in good health, serving as a control.

The table lists this clonotype with many counts. The chain links TRBV6-5 to TRBJ1-2; D ambiguous. The CDR3 totals 13 residues. Germline CDR1 and CDR2: MNHEY and SVGAGI. With 0 bases removed from V and 8 bases from J, the gap between germline ends came to 10 bases. CDR3 DNA sequence: TGTGCCAGCAGTTACTCAATAGACGGCGGCTACACCTTC. Its translation: CASSYSIDGGYTF.

This clonotype showed up many times. The V and J genes are TRBV19 and TRBJ2-1; 7 nucleotides align to TRBD2. After removal of 7 bases from V and 8 bases from J, the junction contained 8 bases not matched to a gene. Germline CDR1 reads LNHDA; CDR2 reads SQIVND (reference sequence). The CDR3 length is 13 residues. The CDR3 loop reads CASKEQGGDEQFF. CDR3 in DNA: TGTGCCAGTAAAGAGCAGGGAGGGGATGAGCAGTTCTTC.

This chain uses TRBV30 with TRBJ2-7; D call uncertain. V was trimmed by 2 bases and J by 0 bases, leaving 14 bases between them. This CDR3 has 15 amino acids. Germline V gene lookup returns CDR1 GTSNPN and CDR2 SVGIG (reference sequence). The CDR3 loop reads CAWSLGQVLSYEQYF. The CDR3 nucleotides are TGTGCCTGGAGTCTCGGGCAGGTCCTCTCCTACGAGCAGTACTTC. The variable domain in full, with the rest retrieved from reference TRBV30 and TRBJ2-7, is SQTIHQWPATLVQPVGSPLSLECTVEGTSNPNLYWYRQAAGRGLQLLFYSVGIGQISSEVPQNLSASRPQDRQFILSSKKLLLSDSGFYLCAWSLGQVLSYEQYFGPGTRLTVT.

The V call is TRBV19, the J call TRBJ1-2; D remains ambiguous. Trimming shortened V by 4 bases and J by 3 bases, and 18 bases separated the two germline ends. In germline, CDR1 is LNHDA, CDR2 SQIVND (reference sequence). The CDR3 sequence is 16 residues long. CDR3 sequence reads: CASSTPLVGPDYGYTF. CDR3 coding DNA: TGTGCCAGTAGTACCCCACTGGTAGGCCCCGACTATGGCTACACCTTC.

This chain uses TRBV25-1 with TRBJ2-7, with 10 bases aligning to TRBD2. Per the germline V gene, CDR1 is MGHDK and CDR2 is SYGVNS. V trimming: 4 bases; J trimming: 3 bases; junction bases outside the gene matches: 9. This CDR3 region has 16 residues. The CDR3 here is CASSALAGAGGYEQYF. For the CDR3, the DNA is TGTGCCAGCAGTGCCCTAGCGGGAGCGGGTGGCTACGAGCAGTACTTC.

V usage is TRBV11-3 and J usage is TRBJ2-4; 7 bases align to TRBD1. The germline V gene encodes CDR1 SGHNT and CDR2 YENEEA. With 5 bases clipped from V and 5 bases from J, the junction kept 9 bases outside the gene matches. This CDR3 is 15 amino acids long. This CDR3 is CASSPHSGTENIQYF. The CDR3, as DNA: TGTGCCAGCAGCCCCCACTCCGGGACAGAAAACATTCAGTACTTC.

This clonotype has a single count. V gene TRBV29-1 combines with J gene TRBJ1-2; 8 bases line up with TRBD1. Looked up from germline, CDR1 is SQVTM and CDR2 is ANQGSEA. The CDR3 contains 15 residues. V lost 7 bases to trimming and J lost 4 bases; unmatched junction nucleotides: 14. The CDR3: CSARTGSPSGYGYTF. The CDR3 DNA is TGCAGCGCTCGGACAGGGTCTCCCTCGGGCTATGGCTACACCTTC.

About this clonotype: The junction does not match germline at one end; this may be a read error. The CDR3 protein is CASSDSGTASDGYTF. DNA for the CDR3: TGTGCCAGTAGTGACTCCGGGACAGCTTCGGATGGCTACACCTTC. J is TRBJ1-2 and V is TRBV25-1; 7 positions match TRBD1. Germline assignment: CDR1 MGHDK and CDR2 SYGVNS. This CDR3 is 15 amino acids long.

This chain links TRBV6-1 with TRBJ2-7, with unresolved D. The CDR3 contains 14 residues. V shed 6 bases and J shed 5 bases, with 17 bases lying between them. CDR1 MNHNS and CDR2 SASEGT come from the germline V gene. In nucleotides, the CDR3 is TGTGCCAGCAGCTCACGAGAGGTACTCAACGAGCAGTACTTC. Encoded protein: CASSSREVLNEQYF.

At least ten counts were recorded for this clonotype. This sequence joins TRBV27 and TRBJ2-7; tentatively, D is TRBD2 (6 bases). Trimming pared 5 bases from V and 6 bases from J, leaving 14 bases between. The CDR3 sequence is 13 residues long. The germline CDR1 and CDR2 sequences are MNHEY and SMNVEV (reference sequence). The CDR3 DNA reads TGTGCCAGCAGTATCCCGGGACTGACCGAGCAGTACTTC. It encodes CASSIPGLTEQYF.

There are many counts of this clonotype. V and J are TRBV20-1 and TRBJ2-5; D not resolved. CDR3 length: 12 residues. Looked up from germline, CDR1 is DFQATT and CDR2 is SNEGSKA (reference sequence). V was pared by 5 bases and J by 3 bases, with 10 bases between. Written as DNA, the CDR3 is TGCAGTGCTGAATCCAGGAAAGAGACCCAGTACTTC. Its protein is CSAESRKETQYF.

In this sample, this clonotype turned up many times. This chain connects TRBV14 to TRBJ2-1; no clear D. The CDR3 covers 14 residues. Germline CDR1 SGHDN, CDR2 FVKESK. V lost 1 base and J 5 bases, leaving 9 bases between the germline ends. The CDR3 coding sequence is TGTGCCAGCAGCCAAGTTACACCAAACAATGAGCAGTTCTTC. Translating it yields CASSQVTPNNEQFF.

The chain is built from TRBV6-1 and TRBJ2-7; D is ambiguous. V dropped 0 bases and J dropped 2 bases, with 11 bases sitting between them. In germline, CDR1 is MNHNS, CDR2 SASEGT. CDR3 size: 15 residues. CDR3 residues: CASSEASSQPYEQYF. As DNA, the CDR3 is TGTGCCAGCAGTGAAGCGTCGAGTCAGCCCTACGAGCAGTACTTC.

This clonotype was found many times. The chain carries TRBV28 and TRBJ1-5; 8 bases match TRBD1. The CDR3 extends over 14 amino acids. The V gene end was trimmed by 6 bases and the J gene end by 7 bases; junction bases not matched to a gene: 8. Germline lookup yields CDR1 MDHEN and CDR2 SYDVKM. This chain's CDR3 is CASSPDRAGQPQHF. CDR3 nucleotides: TGTGCCAGCAGCCCGGACAGGGCTGGGCAGCCCCAGCATTTT.

This clonotype was detected once. V usage is TRBV5-1 and J usage is TRBJ1-4; the D gene is possibly TRBD1 (6 bases). The CDR3 is 16 residues long. Germline CDR1 SGHRS, CDR2 YFSETQ. Trimming removed 0 bases from V and 6 bases from J, with 15 bases in between. CDR3 DNA sequence: TGCGCCAGCAGCTTGGCCCCACAGGGTGGGGATGAAAAACTGTTTTTT. Protein sequence: CASSLAPQGGDEKLFF.

The V gene is TRBV2, the J gene TRBJ2-7, with 10 bases that match TRBD2. The CDR3 has 13 amino acids. The J segment lost 0 bases and the V segment lost 8 bases, leaving 1 base of the junction unmatched. CDR1 is SNHLY and CDR2 is FYNNEI in the germline V gene. The CDR3 is CASGLAASYEQYV. The CDR3 DNA follows: TGTGCCAGCGGACTAGCGGCCTCCTACGAGCAGTACGTC.

Regarding this clonotype: One end of the junction does not line up with germline, which may come from a read error. The rearrangement links TRBV2 to TRBJ2-1; weak D call: TRBD2 (6 bases). The CDR3 is 13 residues long. Germline CDR1 reads SNHLY; CDR2 reads FYNNEI. The DNA of the CDR3 is TGTGCCAGGGGGGTAGCGGACTACAGTGAGCAGTTCTTC. As protein: CARGVADYSEQFF. Full variable domain (outside the CDR3, taken from reference TRBV2 and TRBJ2-1): EPEVTQTPSHQVTQMGQEVILRCVPISNHLYFYWYRQILGQKVEFLVSFYNNEISEKSEIFDDQFSVERPDGSNFTLKIRSTKLEDSAMYFCARGVADYSEQFFGPGTRLTVL.

This clonotype was counted between two and nine times. This sequence may be a read error, since a much larger clone differs from it by one base. The chain uses TRBV2 and TRBJ2-1, with D perhaps matching TRBD2 (6 bases). The germline V gene has CDR1 SNHLY and CDR2 FYNNEI. CDR3 length: 13 amino acids. This CDR3 is CASKGTFGNEQSF. CDR3 bases: TGTGCCAGCAAAGGGACTTTTGGCAATGAGCAGTCCTTC.

The chain carries TRBV20-1 and TRBJ1-2, with no clear D. Germline-derived CDR1 and CDR2 are DFQATT and SNEGSKA (reference sequence). The CDR3 covers 13 residues. With 6 bases removed from V and 8 bases from J, the gap between germline ends came to 19 bases. The CDR3 here is CSATHERTSGYTF. The CDR3 DNA is TGCAGTGCCACACACGAAAGAACATCCGGCTACACCTTC.

This clonotype occurred a few times. A much larger clone differs by one base, so this may be a read error. The CDR3 bases are TGTGCCGGTAGTATAGGAGTCACTGAAGCTTTCTTT. It encodes CAGSIGVTEAFF. The rearrangement uses TRBV19 and TRBJ1-1; D is uncertain. This CDR3 spans 12 amino acids. Per the germline V gene, CDR1 is LNHDA and CDR2 is SQIVND (reference sequence).

This chain joins TRBV11-2 and TRBJ1-1, with 10 bases identical to TRBD1. V dropped 5 bases and J dropped 3; count of bases not matched to a gene: 9. Germline lookup yields CDR1 SGHAT and CDR2 FQNNGV. This CDR3 has 16 residues. The CDR3 here is CASSADRGQKDTEAFF. The DNA for the CDR3 is TGTGCCAGCAGCGCAGACAGGGGGCAAAAGGACACTGAAGCTTTCTTT.

Ten or more counts support this clonotype. This chain connects TRBV24-1 to TRBJ1-4, with D perhaps TRBD1 (6 bases). Germline V gives CDR1 KGHDR, CDR2 SFDVKD. The V end lost 12 bases, the J end lost 0 bases, and 19 bases lay between the germline ends. The CDR3 is 16 residues long. DNA of the CDR3: TGTGCCTGGGGGAGGGGGGACCCTTCAACTAATGAAAAACTGTTTTTT. It yields the protein CAWGRGDPSTNEKLFF.

V usage is TRBV24-1 and J usage is TRBJ2-7; the D gene is possibly TRBD2 (6 bases). The germline V gene has CDR1 KGHDR and CDR2 SFDVKD. The CDR3 contains 13 residues. Trimming removed 4 bases at V and 3 bases at J, with 9 bases between. Written as DNA, the CDR3 is TGTGCCACCAGTGACCCGGGGGTCTACGAGCAGTACTTC. It encodes CATSDPGVYEQYF.

Ten or more counts support this clonotype. The V gene is TRBV4-2, the J gene TRBJ2-7; D remains ambiguous. The germline V gene has CDR1 LGHNA and CDR2 YNFKEQ. Trimming took off 3 bases at V and 0 bases at J, with 6 bases between the two ends. The CDR3 has 13 amino acids. CDR3 sequence: CASSQSNSYEQYF. The CDR3 nucleotides read TGTGCCAGCAGCCAGTCAAACTCCTACGAGCAGTACTTC.

The V call is TRBV12-3 or TRBV12-4, the J call TRBJ2-2; a possible D gene is TRBD2 (5 bases). V dropped 8 bases and J dropped 7 bases, with 17 bases sitting between them. This CDR3 is built from 14 residues. The CDR3 region is CASHSGTEGGELFF. The CDR3 DNA follows: TGTGCCAGCCACAGCGGAACTGAGGGCGGGGAGCTGTTTTTT.

The chain employs TRBV7-9 and TRBJ1-4; D unresolved. This CDR3 is 14 amino acids long. Germline loops: CDR1 SEHNR, CDR2 FQNEAQ (reference sequence). The V end lost 2 bases, the J end lost 7 bases, and 11 bases lay between the germline ends. CDR3 protein: CASSLSLLGEKLFF. DNA for the CDR3: TGTGCCAGCAGCTTAAGCCTCTTGGGTGAAAAACTGTTTTTT.

This clonotype was seen more than once but under ten times. With a much larger clone just one base away, this may be a read error. The rearrangement links TRBV12-3 or TRBV12-4 to TRBJ2-7; no clear D. The CDR3 has 12 amino acids. Between the trimmed V and J ends, which lost 2 bases and 5 bases, there was a span of 7 bases. The CDR3 DNA reads TGTGCCAGCAGTTTAATACCCCACGAGCAGTACTTC. Protein sequence: CASSLIPHEQYF.

About this clonotype itself: A read error may account for a junction end that differs from germline. The rearrangement uses TRBV2 and TRBJ1-4; D not resolved. Germline V gene data show CDR1 as SNHLY and CDR2 as FYNNEI. This CDR3 spans 14 amino acids. CDR3 protein: CACSDEPGNEKLFF. The CDR3 nucleotides are TGTGCCTGCAGTGACGAGCCCGGTAATGAAAAACTGTTTTTT. The full variable domain, in which reference TRBV2 and TRBJ1-4 provide the parts outside the CDR3, is EPEVTQTPSHQVTQMGQEVILRCVPISNHLYFYWYRQILGQKVEFLVSFYNNEISEKSEIFDDQFSVERPDGSNFTLKIRSTKLEDSAMYFCACSDEPGNEKLFFGSGTQLSVL.